This paragraph covers one T cell receptor (beta chain) sequence. This sample stems from a study of blood T cell repertoires in COVID-19. Across the whole study: COVID-19 samples, acute and convalescent, were from the United States, Italy and Spain. Sources were T cells, B-cell-depleted T cells, or PBMCs; the material itself was cDNA or gDNA.

Authors' analysis steps: For nucleated cells, counts were estimated from reference gene primer amplification. Here immunoSEQ multiplex PCR was the method, and the copy in TCRdb shows in-frame clones only, minus some. From that table come the V and J calls and clone size; the DNA was used to work out D and trimming. This sample has some 200,000 clones, with about 90% found just once. The TCR was taken from a woman between 45 and 65 years old with acute or convalescent COVID-19. Sequencing was carried out using peripheral blood.

CDR3 amino acids: CASSWEGAATEAFF. CDR3 nucleotides: TGTGCCAGCAGCTGGGAAGGGGCGGCCACTGAAGCTTTCTTT. V gene TRBV7-9 combines with J gene TRBJ1-1, with D possibly TRBD1 on 5 matching bases. The germline V and J ends were trimmed by 4 bases and 4 bases, with 13 bases remaining between them. From germline, CDR1 is SEHNR and CDR2 FQNEAQ (reference sequence). The CDR3 has 14 amino acids.